The 22 T cell receptor beta chains below come from one sample, sequenced in a study of cytomegalovirus exposure and HLA in healthy donors. Use of 60 Vbeta and 13 Jbeta primers characterized the PCR. TCRdb's table, derived via immunoSEQ multiplex PCR, lists solely in-frame clones and lacks some. The sample has fewer than 200,000 clones, about 80% seen once; the top ten hold 0.65%. Source material: PBMCs. These receptors were obtained from a boy younger than 18 in good health and CMV-seronegative.

This clone was picked up one time. This chain connects TRBV4-1 to TRBJ1-1; perhaps TRBD1 as D (5 bases). Trimming shortened V by 1 base and J by 4 bases, and 13 bases separated the two germline ends. Germline V gene sequence: CDR1 MGHRA, CDR2 YSYEKL. The CDR3 length is 15 residues. In DNA, the CDR3 is TGCGCCAGCAGCCAAGTTGGGGCCCGCCTCACTGAAGCTTTCTTT. Its translation: CASSQVGARLTEAFF.

The chain combines TRBV7-6 with TRBJ1-2, with D perhaps matching TRBD1 (6 bases). The V and J ends lost 5 bases and 6 bases respectively, with 19 bases between them. CDR3 length: 15 residues. Germline V gene sequence: CDR1 SGHVS, CDR2 FNYEAQ. CDR3 residues: CASSRWELGADGYTF. For the CDR3, the DNA is TGTGCCAGCAGCCGATGGGAGTTGGGGGCAGATGGCTACACCTTC.

The rearrangement uses TRBV6-1 and TRBJ1-6; D unclear. CDR3 length: 14 amino acids. CDR1 and CDR2 (germline): MNHNS, SASEGT. V gave up 4 bases and J gave up 9 bases, with 13 bases separating them. This CDR3 reads CASSAALRSSPLHF. The CDR3 DNA follows: TGTGCCAGCAGTGCAGCCCTGAGGAGTTCACCCCTCCACTTT.

V gene TRBV29-1 combines with J gene TRBJ1-2; 8 nucleotides match TRBD1. The CDR3 totals 13 residues. From germline, CDR1 is SQVTM and CDR2 ANQGSEA. Unmatched junction bases numbered 7, after V lost 7 bases and J lost 3 bases. CDR3 coding DNA: TGCAGCGCTACCGGGACAGGCTACTATGGCTACACCTTC. It codes for CSATGTGYYGYTF.

This chain connects TRBV9 to TRBJ2-2; D may be TRBD1 (7 bases). Trimming took off 3 bases at V and 5 bases at J, with 17 bases between the two ends. There are 16 residues in the CDR3. Germline lookup yields CDR1 SGDLS and CDR2 YYNGEE. CDR3: CASSGTSGGRTGELFF. CDR3 sequence (DNA): TGTGCCAGCAGCGGTACTTCAGGGGGGAGGACCGGGGAGCTGTTTTTT.

This clone came up once. V is TRBV11-2 and J is TRBJ2-5; 13 nucleotides match TRBD2. Germline-derived CDR1 and CDR2 are SGHAT and FQNNGV. This CDR3 has 17 amino acids. V lost 5 bases and J lost 4; bases outside the gene matches: 10. Here the CDR3 DNA reads TGTGCCAGCAGCGCCTCCACTAGCGGGGGGGGAGGAGAGACCCAGTACTTC. Translation: CASSASTSGGGGETQYF.

The rearrangement links TRBV5-1 to TRBJ2-4; possible D gene TRBD2, 5 bases. The CDR3 loop spans 13 amino acids. V was pared by 1 base and J by 9 bases, with 11 bases between. Germline V lookup: CDR1 SGHRS, CDR2 YFSETQ. CDR3 region: CASSLSGVGIQYF. The CDR3 nucleotides read TGCGCCAGCAGCTTGTCCGGGGTGGGCATTCAGTACTTC.

This clone was found once. This sequence joins TRBV5-6 and TRBJ1-1; tentatively, D is TRBD1 (5 bases). V lost 0 bases to trimming and J lost 2 bases, with 8 bases between them. The length of the CDR3 is 14 residues. CDR1 SGHDT and CDR2 YYEEEE come from the germline V gene. The CDR3 bases are TGTGCCAGCAGCTTGGTGGGGGGAAACACTGAAGCTTTCTTT. It translates to CASSLVGGNTEAFF. Combining the CDR3 with reference TRBV5-6 and TRBJ1-1 gives the whole variable domain DAGVTQSPTHLIKTRGQQVTLRCSPKSGHDTVSWYQQALGQGPQFIFQYYEEEERQRGNFPDRFSGHQFPNYSSELNVNALLLGDSALYLCASSLVGGNTEAFFGQGTRLTVV.

The V call is TRBV4-2, the J call TRBJ2-2; TRBD1 is a possible D gene (6 bases). Trimming shortened V by 4 bases and J by 4 bases, and 22 bases separated the two germline ends. The CDR3 contains 18 residues. CDR1 and CDR2 (germline): LGHNA, YNFKEQ. CDR3 loop: CASSLNPVGAGVTGELFF. CDR3 nucleotide sequence: TGTGCCAGCAGCCTCAACCCAGTGGGTGCAGGGGTCACCGGGGAGCTGTTTTTT.

The chain recombines TRBV6-1 with TRBJ1-5; 7 bases fit TRBD1. Losses at the gene ends were 3 bases for V and 4 bases for J; bases not matched to a gene: 6. CDR1 and CDR2 from the germline V gene are MNHNS and SASEGT. There are 15 residues in the CDR3. CDR3 DNA: TGTGCCAGCAGTGAGAACAGGGGTCGAAATCAGCCCCAGCATTTT. Translated: CASSENRGRNQPQHF.

V gene TRBV19 combines with J gene TRBJ2-1, with D perhaps matching TRBD2 (6 bases). Trimming removed 3 bases at V and 6 bases at J, with 9 bases between. The germline CDR1 and CDR2 sequences are LNHDA and SQIVND (reference sequence). The CDR3 has 13 amino acids. The CDR3 DNA follows: TGTGCCAGTAGTATTGGAGGGGTCAATGAGCAGTTCTTC. This encodes CASSIGGVNEQFF.

The chain carries TRBV5-6 and TRBJ2-1, with TRBD2 identical over 9 bases. There are 14 residues in the CDR3. Germline assignment: CDR1 SGHDT and CDR2 YYEEEE. The V segment lost 0 bases and the J segment 15 bases; nucleotides outside the gene matches: 10. CDR3 sequence: CASSLVGVAGVLFF. In nucleotides, the CDR3 is TGTGCCAGCAGCTTGGTTGGAGTAGCGGGAGTGCTGTTCTTC.

The chain recombines TRBV30 with TRBJ2-7, with D tentatively TRBD1 (6 bases). From germline, CDR1 is GTSNPN and CDR2 SVGIG (reference sequence). This CDR3 region has 12 residues. Trimming cost V 4 bases and J 6 bases, with 13 bases left between them. CDR3 nucleotides: TGTGCCTGGAAACAGGGCGGCTCCGAGCAGTACTTC. Encoded protein: CAWKQGGSEQYF.

The CDR3 nucleotides read TGTGCTTCGGCAGGACAGGCACCTCAAGAGACCCAGTACTTC. Translated, it gives CASAGQAPQETQYF. The chain joins TRBV13 to TRBJ2-5, with 7 bases matching TRBD1. The CDR3 totals 14 residues. Looked up from germline, CDR1 is PRHDT and CDR2 is FYEKMQ (reference sequence).

This sequence joins TRBV12-5 and TRBJ2-7; D perhaps matches TRBD2 (6 bases). In germline, CDR1 is LGHNT, CDR2 FRNRAP. Trimming took off 2 bases at V and 0 bases at J, with 14 bases between the two ends. CDR3 size: 16 residues. The CDR3 loop reads CASGLSERADSYEQYF. The CDR3 nucleotides are TGTGCTAGTGGTTTGTCAGAGCGGGCCGACTCCTACGAGCAGTACTTC.

The chain links TRBV7-6 to TRBJ1-1; 10 nucleotides match TRBD1. Germline V lookup: CDR1 SGHVS, CDR2 FNYEAQ. This CDR3 has 15 amino acids. V trimming: 1 base; J trimming: 3 bases; junction bases outside the gene matches: 2. The CDR3 here is CASSLVDRGDTEAFF. DNA of the CDR3: TGTGCCAGCAGCTTAGTGGACAGGGGGGACACTGAAGCTTTCTTT.

The genes are TRBV6-1 and TRBJ1-1, with D unclear. V shed 7 bases and J shed 1 base, with 13 bases lying between them. Germline V gene sequence: CDR1 MNHNS, CDR2 SASEGT. CDR3 length: 14 residues. CDR3 DNA sequence: TGTGCCAGCACCCCTACCCCCGGGAACACTGAAGCTTTCTTT. This encodes CASTPTPGNTEAFF.

This chain uses TRBV6-1 with TRBJ2-3, with D perhaps matching TRBD1 (6 bases). Germline CDR1 and CDR2: MNHNS and SASEGT. The CDR3 spans 15 residues. Trimming left V 4 bases short and J 0 bases short, with 11 bases between. CDR3 protein: CASSGYRASTDTQYF. CDR3 bases: TGTGCCAGCAGTGGATACAGGGCCAGCACAGATACGCAGTATTTT.

This clone has a single count. The CDR3 reads CASSLINRDGYTF. Here the CDR3 DNA reads TGTGCCAGCAGCCTCATTAACAGGGATGGCTACACCTTC. V gene TRBV7-9 combines with J gene TRBJ1-2; tentatively, D is TRBD1 (6 bases). CDR3 length: 13 residues. Germline CDR1 reads SEHNR; CDR2 reads FQNEAQ (reference sequence). V was shortened by 5 bases and J by 6 bases, with 13 bases between the two germline ends.

The genes are TRBV9 and TRBJ1-4; weak D call: TRBD1 (5 bases). Trimming removed 4 bases at V and 3 bases at J, with 13 bases between. The CDR3 is 15 residues long. CDR1 is SGDLS, CDR2 YYNGEE, per germline. CDR3 sequence reads: CASSIQGRANEKLFF. The CDR3 DNA follows: TGTGCCAGCAGCATCCAGGGTAGGGCTAATGAAAAACTGTTTTTT.

This chain links TRBV11-2 with TRBJ1-1; TRBD1 matches at 10 bases. CDR1 is SGHAT and CDR2 is FQNNGV in the germline V gene. This CDR3 contains 15 residues. V lost 5 bases to trimming and J lost 3 bases; unmatched junction nucleotides: 6. The CDR3 loop is CASSRRQGADTEAFF. The CDR3 nucleotides are TGTGCCAGCAGCCGACGACAGGGGGCGGACACTGAAGCTTTCTTT.

This chain links TRBV5-6 with TRBJ1-1, with 7 bases aligning to TRBD1. The V segment lost 3 bases and the J segment 7 bases; nucleotides outside the gene matches: 6. The CDR3 covers 13 residues. CDR1 is SGHDT and CDR2 is YYEEEE in the germline V gene. CDR3 in DNA: TGTGCCAGCAGCTCGGGACAGCTGGGTGAAGCTTTCTTT. It is translated as CASSSGQLGEAFF.